These 10 T cell receptor beta chains came from one sample sequenced in a study of blood T cell repertoires in COVID-19. Data came from immunoSEQ multiplex PCR; TCRdb stores just in-frame clones and leaves some out. The table has approximately 250,000 clones, approximately 90% seen once. The sequenced material came from PBMCs or T cells enriched from blood (not recorded which). The receptors originated from a man aged 35-49 years who had been exposed to COVID-19.

The chain links TRBV28 to TRBJ1-4; 7 nucleotides match TRBD1. CDR1 and CDR2 from the germline V gene are MDHEN and SYDVKM. The CDR3 consists of 14 residues. After removal of 8 bases from V and 1 base from J, the junction contained 4 bases not matched to a gene. The CDR3 nucleotides are TGTGCCAGCCTCCCAGGGGGAACTAATGAAAAACTGTTTTTT. Translated, it gives CASLPGGTNEKLFF.

The chain has TRBV5-1 and TRBJ1-2; 8 nucleotides match TRBD1. Trimming removed 4 bases from V and 5 bases from J; junction bases left unmatched: 10. This CDR3 is 15 amino acids long. Per germline, CDR1 SGHRS and CDR2 YFSETQ. CDR3 loop: CASSNLGQGGYGYTF. CDR3 DNA sequence: TGCGCCAGCAGCAACCTCGGACAGGGAGGGTATGGCTACACCTTC.

V and J are TRBV7-9 and TRBJ2-7; 8 bases map to TRBD2. Germline V gene sequence: CDR1 SEHNR, CDR2 FQNEAQ (reference sequence). This CDR3 has 14 residues. J lost 3 bases, V lost 7 bases, and 8 bases had no gene match. This CDR3 is CASTDTSGSYEQYF. The CDR3 DNA sequence: TGTGCCAGCACCGATACTAGCGGAAGCTACGAGCAGTACTTC.

The rearrangement joins TRBV14 to TRBJ1-1, with a possible D match to TRBD1 (5 bases). The CDR3 is 15 amino acids. Germline V gene data show CDR1 as SGHDN and CDR2 as FVKESK. V gave up 6 bases and J gave up 2 bases, with 16 bases separating them. The DNA of the CDR3 is TGTGCCAGCAGTCGAAGTCTCGGGGGAAACACTGAAGCTTTCTTT. As protein: CASSRSLGGNTEAFF.

The J gene is TRBJ1-1, the V gene TRBV19; D is undetermined. Germline V gene sequence: CDR1 LNHDA, CDR2 SQIVND (reference sequence). The CDR3 covers 13 residues. The ends were cut back, 1 base at V and 4 bases at J, with 7 bases in the middle. CDR3 bases: TGTGCCAGTAGTATAGCGGAGGGCACTGAAGCTTTCTTT. This translates into CASSIAEGTEAFF. The full variable domain, completed using reference TRBV19 and TRBJ1-1, is DGGITQSPKYLFRKEGQNVTLSCEQNLNHDAMYWYRQDPGQGLRLIYYSQIVNDFQKGDIAEGYSVSREKKESFPLTVTSAQKNPTAFYLCASSIAEGTEAFFGQGTRLTVV.

This chain connects TRBV9 to TRBJ1-2; 11 nucleotides align to TRBD1. Germline CDR1 SGDLS, CDR2 YYNGEE. The trim removed 6 bases at V and 8 bases at J, leaving 12 bases unmatched. The CDR3 totals 15 residues. The CDR3, as DNA: TGTGCCAGCACTCCCACCGGGACAGGGGGAGAAGGCTACACCTTC. Its translation: CASTPTGTGGEGYTF.

The chain joins TRBV4-1 to TRBJ2-3, with 10 bases lining up with TRBD2. CDR1 and CDR2 from the germline V gene are MGHRA and YSYEKL. Germline trimming cut 4 bases from V and 6 bases from J; bases unmatched to any gene: 7. This CDR3 region has 15 residues. CDR3 nucleotide sequence: TGCGCCAGCAGCCCTAAGCGGGAGGGACTGGATACGCAGTATTTT. The encoded protein is CASSPKREGLDTQYF.

The chain is built from TRBV7-9 and TRBJ2-5; the match to TRBD2 covers 14 bases. J gave up 5 bases and V 0 bases, and 11 bases lay outside the gene matches. The CDR3 spans 19 residues. Germline V CDR1 and CDR2: SEHNR, FQNEAQ (reference sequence). Here the CDR3 DNA reads TGTGCCAGCAGCTTAGCGGGGACTAGCGGGAGAGGTCGTACGGAGACCCAGTACTTC. Translated: CASSLAGTSGRGRTETQYF.

The chain combines TRBV7-9 with TRBJ2-4, with D possibly being TRBD1 (6 bases). V lost 1 base to trimming and J lost 3 bases, with 19 bases between them. This CDR3 spans 18 amino acids. The germline V gene encodes CDR1 SEHNR and CDR2 FQNEAQ (reference sequence). The CDR3 sequence is CASSLVMLQGAGKNIQYF. CDR3 bases: TGTGCCAGCAGCTTAGTAATGCTACAGGGCGCGGGCAAAAACATTCAGTACTTC.

CDR3 coding DNA: TGTGCCAGCAGAGACGGACAGGGAATAAAGCCCCAGCATTTT. Encoded protein: CASRDGQGIKPQHF. V and J are TRBV28 and TRBJ1-5; 8 bases line up with TRBD1. The CDR3 spans 14 residues. The V segment lost 6 bases and the J segment 8 bases; nucleotides outside the gene matches: 9. Germline CDR1 MDHEN, CDR2 SYDVKM.